This T cell receptor (beta chain) was sequenced in a study of blood T cell repertoires in COVID-19. Study background: Researchers got acute and convalescent COVID-19 samples from the United States, Italy and Spain. T cells, B-cell-depleted T cells, or PBMCs supplied cDNA or gDNA.

Original methodology: Quantification of nucleated cells was approximated via reference gene primer amplification. Generated by immunoSEQ multiplex PCR, the TCRdb table keeps only in-frame clones and is missing some. That table is the source of V, J and clone size, and D and trimming were worked out from the DNA. The sample contains around 500,000 clones, 80% to 90% of which appear only once. CDR3 length equals 16 residues. V was pared by 0 bases and J by 3 bases, with 16 bases between. Specimen: peripheral blood. The TCR comes from a human donor in a cohort sampled during active COVID-19. The V call is TRBV5-7, the J call TRBJ2-7; maybe TRBD2 (6 bases). TRBV5-7 is sorted into the ORF group, with uncertain function. The CDR3 sequence is CASSLAPYGGSYEQYF. CDR3 in DNA: TGTGCCAGCAGCTTGGCCCCCTATGGAGGGAGCTACGAGCAGTACTTC.